The next 6 T cell receptor beta chains were all read from a single sample in a study of CD8+ T cells in alopecia areata. Reverse transcribed after extraction, RNA yielded cDNA as the sequencing template. TCRdb's table, derived via immunoSEQ multiplex PCR, lists solely in-frame clones and lacks some. The sample has fewer than 350,000 clones, more than 45% seen once; the top ten hold roughly 1.8%. Described treatment: oral pan-JAK inhibitor, 5-10 mg twice daily. The sample was CD4+ T cells sorted from blood, taken at week 24, from a patient treated with tofacitinib. These receptor sequences come from a human donor with alopecia areata.

The chain employs TRBV29-1 and TRBJ1-5; the match to TRBD1 covers 8 bases. The CDR3 is 14 residues long. V lost 4 bases, J lost 1 base, and 3 bases stayed unmatched. CDR1 and CDR2 from the germline V gene are SQVTM and ANQGSEA. The CDR3 loop reads CSVVGTGSNQPQHF. In nucleotides, the CDR3 is TGCAGCGTTGTAGGGACAGGCAGCAATCAGCCCCAGCATTTT.

This clone was detected only a few times. The chain uses TRBV7-9 and TRBJ2-3; 10 nucleotides match TRBD2. The CDR3 length is 15 residues. J lost 4 bases, V lost 3 bases, and 4 bases had no gene match. Per the germline V gene, CDR1 is SEHNR and CDR2 is FQNEAQ (reference sequence). The CDR3: CASSFTSGDSDTQYF. In DNA form, the CDR3 reads TGTGCCAGCAGCTTCACTAGCGGGGATTCAGATACGCAGTATTTT.

This sequence joins TRBV29-1 and TRBJ1-1, with D uncertain. Per germline, CDR1 SQVTM and CDR2 ANQGSEA. Deletions cut 4 bases from V and 2 bases from J, with 8 bases between. The length of the CDR3 is 12 residues. CDR3 in DNA: TGCAGCGTTGTTCCGGTAAACACTGAAGCTTTCTTT. This encodes CSVVPVNTEAFF.

A few counts support this clone. J is TRBJ2-1 and V is TRBV30; TRBD1 matches at 9 bases. The CDR3 sequence is 12 residues long. Trimming removed 7 bases from V and 4 bases from J; junction bases left unmatched: 2. CDR1 is GTSNPN, CDR2 SVGIG, per germline (reference sequence). CDR3 sequence: CASDRGYNEQFF. In DNA form, the CDR3 reads TGTGCCTCCGACAGGGGGTACAATGAGCAGTTCTTC.

To note about this clone: The junction shows a germline mismatch at one end, possibly a read error. This rearrangement joins TRBV11-2 to TRBJ1-1, with 7 bases matching TRBD1. Per the germline V gene, CDR1 is SGHAT and CDR2 is FQNNGV. This CDR3 region has 11 residues. The CDR3 region has the DNA TGTGCCAGCAGCTTAGATCGGACAGGTATATTT. Translation gives CASSLDRTGIF.

This clone came up a few times. V gene TRBV5-1 combines with J gene TRBJ2-5, with 8 bases aligning to TRBD1. The CDR3 consists of 12 residues. Germline V gene data show CDR1 as SGHRS and CDR2 as YFSETQ. The junction had 7 bases not matched to a gene; V was cut back by 10 bases and J by 5 bases. This chain's CDR3 is CAGQGSGETQYF. The CDR3 DNA reads as TGCGCCGGACAGGGTTCGGGGGAGACCCAGTACTTC.